What follows describes a single T cell receptor (beta chain). This entry belongs to a study of blood T cell repertoires in COVID-19. On the study more broadly: COVID-19 samples from acute and convalescent phases originated in the United States, Italy and Spain.

Germline V gene lookup returns CDR1 SGDLS and CDR2 YYNGEE. CDR3 length equals 15 residues. Between the trimmed V and J ends, which lost 1 base and 4 bases, there was a span of 11 bases. Profiled with immunoSEQ multiplex PCR; TCRdb holds only in-frame clones, not every one. The table includes about 150,000 clones, roughly 86% detected once. This TCR was sampled from a human donor in a cohort sampled during active COVID-19. The V and J genes are TRBV9 and TRBJ2-2, with D unresolved. The source material was peripheral blood. CDR3 region: CASSVTSRGTGELFF. The CDR3 nucleotides are TGTGCCAGCAGCGTAACTTCGAGAGGCACCGGGGAGCTGTTTTTT.